The 16 T cell receptor beta chains reported below all come from one sample, sequenced in a study of T cell responses to AZD1222 COVID-19 vaccine. Produced via immunoSEQ multiplex PCR; TCRdb's table is partial and in-frame only. The table has about 86,000 clones, around four fifths seen once; the top ten hold about 21%. The starting material was peripheral blood, obtained on day 0 of AZD1222 vaccination. Receptors originate from an adult in good health.

The chain uses TRBV6-5 and TRBJ2-2; D might be TRBD2 (5 bases). V shed 7 bases and J shed 8 bases, with 14 bases lying between them. Germline V gives CDR1 MNHEY, CDR2 SVGAGI. The CDR3 is made up of 13 amino acids. CDR3 bases: TGTGCCAGCATAAAACCGGGGTCGGGGGAGCTGTTTTTT. Translation gives CASIKPGSGELFF.

The CDR3 DNA follows: TGTGCCAGCAGCTTTAGTGGACCGGGGAATCAGCCCCAGCATTTT. Protein product: CASSFSGPGNQPQHF. The chain links TRBV11-3 to TRBJ1-5; D gene unclear. CDR3 length equals 15 residues. The germline gives CDR1 SGHNT, CDR2 YENEEA. The ends were cut back, 3 bases at V and 4 bases at J, with 13 bases in the middle.

The chain is built from TRBV15 and TRBJ2-1, with D possibly being TRBD2 (6 bases). The CDR3 loop spans 16 amino acids. Trimming took off 4 bases at V and 8 bases at J, with 21 bases between the two ends. In germline, CDR1 is LNHNV, CDR2 YYDKDF (reference sequence). The CDR3 here is CATSTLGGPHLDEQFF. The CDR3 nucleotides read TGTGCCACCAGCACTCTCGGGGGTCCGCATCTGGATGAGCAGTTCTTC.

With respect to this clone: The sample holds other DNA sequences that translate to the same CDR3. CDR3 DNA: TGCGCCAGCACGAGGGACTCCTACAATGAGCAGTTCTTC. It encodes CASTRDSYNEQFF. The V gene is TRBV5-1, the J gene TRBJ2-1, with D tentatively TRBD2 (5 bases). V lost 6 bases, J lost 0 bases, and 7 bases lay in between. The CDR3 spans 13 residues. Germline lookup yields CDR1 SGHRS and CDR2 YFSETQ. The variable domain in full, completed from reference TRBV5-1 and TRBJ2-1, reads KAGVTQTPRYLIKTRGQQVTLSCSPISGHRSVSWYQQTPGQGLQFLFEYFSETQRNKGNFPGRFSGRQFSNSRSEMNVSTLELGDSALYLCASTRDSYNEQFFGPGTRLTVL.

The chain recombines TRBV6-5 with TRBJ1-1; D gene uncertain. Germline assignment: CDR1 MNHEY and CDR2 SVGAGI. Trimming stripped 6 bases from V and 3 bases from J, with 14 bases between. The CDR3 is 14 residues long. The CDR3 DNA sequence: TGTGCCAGCAGCCTAGGACGGGGTGACACTGAAGCTTTCTTT. This sequence encodes CASSLGRGDTEAFF.

This clone was seen only once. The V call is TRBV27, the J call TRBJ2-7; D is possibly TRBD1 or TRBD2 (5 bases each). The CDR3 length is 14 residues. Germline CDR1 MNHEY, CDR2 SMNVEV (reference sequence). Trimming left V 4 bases short and J 2 bases short, with 12 bases between. The chain's CDR3 is CASSSWGSPYEQYF. Written as DNA, the CDR3 is TGTGCCAGCAGTTCTTGGGGGAGCCCCTACGAGCAGTACTTC.

This chain links TRBV7-9 with TRBJ1-1; D not resolved. This CDR3 comprises 14 residues. V was pared by 6 bases and J by 6 bases, with 17 bases between. Looked up from germline, CDR1 is SEHNR and CDR2 is FQNEAQ (reference sequence). CDR3 coding DNA: TGTGCCAGCAGTCAAAGGTTCCAAGCCGCTGAAGCTTTCTTT. Translated: CASSQRFQAAEAFF.

This chain joins TRBV10-3 and TRBJ2-1, with D tentatively TRBD1 or TRBD2 (5 bases each). Per the germline V gene, CDR1 is ENHRY and CDR2 is SYGVKD. Deletions cut 7 bases from V and 2 bases from J, with 12 bases between. The CDR3 extends over 14 amino acids. CDR3 nucleotide sequence: TGTGCCATCACCGGGCAGGGACCCTACAATGAGCAGTTCTTC. Translating gives CAITGQGPYNEQFF.

The chain joins TRBV6-1 to TRBJ1-2; D gene uncertain. V lost 2 bases and J lost 0, with 10 bases in between. The CDR3 consists of 15 residues. Germline CDR1 reads MNHNS; CDR2 reads SASEGT. CDR3 nucleotide sequence: TGTGCCAGCAGTGAATTTGGGGTAGCTAACTATGGCTACACCTTC. It codes for CASSEFGVANYGYTF.

The chain recombines TRBV18 with TRBJ1-2; 7 positions match TRBD1. CDR1 and CDR2 from the germline V gene are KGHSH and LQKENI. This CDR3 region has 16 residues. V shed 5 bases and J 2 bases; nucleotides not matched to a gene: 11. In DNA form, the CDR3 reads TGTGCCAGCTCATCGTCCCGGACAGGAATGAACTATGGCTACACCTTC. It yields the protein CASSSSRTGMNYGYTF.

The chain has TRBV9 and TRBJ2-7; 12 bases match TRBD2. Germline V gives CDR1 SGDLS, CDR2 YYNGEE. The V and J ends lost 9 bases and 6 bases, in that order; junction bases with no gene match: 7. CDR3 length equals 13 residues. This CDR3 reads CANLAGGPAEQYF. For the CDR3, the DNA is TGTGCCAACCTAGCGGGAGGGCCTGCCGAGCAGTACTTC.

V and J are TRBV10-3 and TRBJ2-3; 12 bases match TRBD1. V lost 7 bases, J lost 6 bases, and 5 bases stayed unmatched. Per germline, CDR1 ENHRY and CDR2 SYGVKD. This CDR3 has 14 residues. In DNA form, the CDR3 reads TGTGCCATCACCAAGGGACAGGGGGCGGATACGCAGTATTTT. Its protein product is CAITKGQGADTQYF.

This clone was observed a few times. CDR3 DNA sequence: TGTGCCAGCAGCTCCTACCCGTACGGGAAGGATGGCTACACCTTC. Translating it yields CASSSYPYGKDGYTF. V and J are TRBV27 and TRBJ1-2, with unresolved D. The CDR3 is 15 amino acids. Germline values: CDR1 MNHEY, CDR2 SMNVEV (reference sequence). V lost 6 bases, J lost 6 bases, and 20 bases lay in between.

The J gene is TRBJ2-5, the V gene TRBV12-2; the table's D call TRBD2 went unverified against the DNA. TRBV12-2 is marked as a pseudogene. The CDR3 has 16 residues. CDR3 DNA sequence: TGTGCAAGTCGCTTCGAACCGGGACTAGCTGGTGAGACCCAGTACTTC. Translating gives CASRFEPGLAGETQYF.

V gene TRBV6-5 combines with J gene TRBJ2-3; D is perhaps TRBD1 (5 bases). CDR3 length: 15 amino acids. From germline, CDR1 is MNHEY and CDR2 SVGAGI. The V and J ends lost 5 bases and 2 bases respectively, with 14 bases between them. CDR3: CASSRQKSFTDTQYF. The CDR3 DNA reads TGTGCCAGCAGTCGACAGAAATCTTTCACAGATACGCAGTATTTT.

This clone was observed a handful of times. The chain links TRBV3-1 (or the pseudogene TRBV3-2) to TRBJ2-1, with D unresolved. Trimming left V 2 bases short and J 4 bases short, with 9 bases between. Looked up from germline, CDR1 is LGHDT and CDR2 is YNNKEL (reference sequence). This CDR3 is built from 14 residues. CDR3 sequence reads: CASSQYNDYNEQFF. CDR3 bases: TGTGCCAGCAGCCAATACAACGATTACAATGAGCAGTTCTTC.